A single sample is the source of the 10 T cell receptor beta chains below, sequenced in a study of identical twins. TCRdb passed the 5' RACE reads through MiXCR, listing each CDR3 protein once. This sample has 510,000 or so distinct CDR3 sequences, with roughly 15% found just once. This same sample was also taken into another study, of yellow fever vaccine responses in identical twins.

Sequenced sample: CD4+ T cells sorted from blood. These receptor sequences come from a woman between 18 and 30 years old in good health.

This clonotype was observed a few times. The chain has TRBV12-3 or TRBV12-4 and TRBJ2-3, with a tentative D call TRBD2 (5 bases). Trimming took off 4 bases at V and 3 bases at J, with 11 bases between the two ends. CDR3 length: 14 amino acids. CDR3 sequence: CASSSFRDTDTQYF. CDR3 DNA sequence: TGTGCCAGCAGTTCATTCCGGGATACAGATACGCAGTATTTT.

This clonotype was found a few times. The chain employs TRBV12-3 or TRBV12-4 and TRBJ2-1, with TRBD2 as a possible D gene (5 bases). V was shortened by 7 bases and J by 10 bases, with 23 bases between the two germline ends. The CDR3 spans 15 residues. The CDR3 sequence: CASNPIKAERREQFF. CDR3 nucleotide sequence: TGTGCCAGCAATCCTATTAAAGCGGAGCGCCGGGAGCAGTTCTTC.

This clonotype was recorded a few times. This rearrangement joins TRBV20-1 to TRBJ2-3; D perhaps matches TRBD2 (5 bases). This CDR3 region has 12 residues. Per germline, CDR1 DFQATT and CDR2 SNEGSKA (reference sequence). The V and J ends lost 3 bases and 6 bases respectively, with 10 bases between them. CDR3 sequence reads: CSARPSSDTQYF. The CDR3 region has the DNA TGCAGTGCTAGGCCTAGCTCGGATACGCAGTATTTT.

This clonotype was counted between two and nine times. The CDR3 region has the DNA TGTGCCAGCAGTTCCCCTACTAGAGCGGACAATGAGCAGTTCTTC. The encoded protein is CASSSPTRADNEQFF. The gene calls are TRBV12-3 or TRBV12-4 and TRBJ2-1; maybe TRBD2 (5 bases). The V end was cut by 4 bases, the J end by 5 bases, with 15 bases between. The CDR3 has 15 residues.

V gene TRBV12-3 or TRBV12-4 combines with J gene TRBJ2-2; the D gene is possibly TRBD2 (6 bases). The CDR3 extends over 15 amino acids. V was shortened by 6 bases and J by 8 bases, with 19 bases between the two germline ends. Written as DNA, the CDR3 is TGTGCCAGCAGCCGCTCCCTTCAGCGGGCAGGGGAGCTGTTTTTT. Translated: CASSRSLQRAGELFF.

The chain combines TRBV4-1 with TRBJ2-7; no reliable D call. V was cut by 1 base and J by 2 bases, with 12 bases left in between. The CDR3 has 15 amino acids. Germline V lookup: CDR1 MGHRA, CDR2 YSYEKL. Here the CDR3 reads CASSQGTIPPYEQYF. As DNA, the CDR3 is TGCGCCAGCAGCCAAGGGACCATTCCGCCCTACGAGCAGTACTTC.

This clonotype was detected a few times. V and J are TRBV18 and TRBJ1-6, with TRBD1 as a possible D gene (5 bases). The CDR3 is 14 amino acids. V lost 3 bases and J 11 bases, leaving 14 bases between the germline ends. Germline V gene lookup returns CDR1 KGHSH and CDR2 LQKENI. The CDR3 here is CASSPGQGRTPLHF. DNA of the CDR3: TGTGCCAGCTCACCCGGGCAGGGTAGGACACCCCTCCACTTT.

This clonotype was picked up a small number of times. This chain uses TRBV10-3 with TRBJ2-3; TRBD2 is a possible D gene (6 bases). V lost 5 bases to trimming and J lost 0 bases, with 27 bases between them. The CDR3 spans 20 residues. The V gene's germline CDR1 is ENHRY and CDR2 SYGVKD. The CDR3 region has the DNA TGTGCCATCAGTAAATTCCCCATAGCGGAGACCAGAAGGAGCACAGATACGCAGTATTTT. Amino acids: CAISKFPIAETRRSTDTQYF.

The genes are TRBV20-1 and TRBJ2-1, with 11 bases identical to TRBD2. The CDR3 spans 16 residues. Germline loops: CDR1 DFQATT, CDR2 SNEGSKA (reference sequence). The V segment lost 4 bases and the J segment 1 base; nucleotides outside the gene matches: 6. CDR3 residues: CSATKPSGGSYNEQFF. Written as DNA, the CDR3 is TGCAGTGCTACCAAACCTAGCGGGGGGTCCTACAATGAGCAGTTCTTC.

This clonotype has more than one count but fewer than ten. V usage is TRBV7-6 and J usage is TRBJ2-7, with 10 bases aligning to TRBD2. The length of the CDR3 is 16 residues. The V segment lost 5 bases and the J segment 3 bases; nucleotides outside the gene matches: 10. Germline V gene lookup returns CDR1 SGHVS and CDR2 FNYEAQ. CDR3: CASSPKSSGGNYEQYF. The CDR3 bases are TGTGCCAGCAGCCCAAAATCTAGCGGGGGAAACTACGAGCAGTACTTC.